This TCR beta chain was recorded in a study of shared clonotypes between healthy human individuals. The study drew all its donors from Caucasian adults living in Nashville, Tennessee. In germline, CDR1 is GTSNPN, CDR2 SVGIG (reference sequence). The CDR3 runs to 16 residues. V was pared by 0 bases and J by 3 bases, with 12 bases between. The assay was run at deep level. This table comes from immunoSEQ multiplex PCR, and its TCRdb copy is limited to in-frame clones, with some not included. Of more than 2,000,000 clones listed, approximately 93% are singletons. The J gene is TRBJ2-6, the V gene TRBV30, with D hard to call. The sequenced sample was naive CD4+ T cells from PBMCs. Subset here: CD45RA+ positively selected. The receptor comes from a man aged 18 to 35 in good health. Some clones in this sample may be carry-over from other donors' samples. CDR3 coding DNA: TGTGCCTGGAGTGTCATTATGGGTGTTGGGGCCAACGTCCTGACTTTC. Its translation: CAWSVIMGVGANVLTF.